The source of this T cell receptor beta chain is a study of regulatory T cells in long-lasting Graves disease. Study-wide results and limits: No thyroid tissue was studied; the work used peripheral blood only. It was possible that the small sample size reduced accuracy. Persistent disease was characterized by preferential usage of TRBV28, TRBJ1-2 and TRBJ2-5.

As for time point: newly diagnosed GD, antithyroid drugs for less than 3 months. From PBMCs, RNA was extracted and then used to make the TCR library. The authors built TCR beta libraries using iRepertoire HTBI primers and Arm-PCR of CDR3 regions. From the multiplex PCR reads, TCRdb called clonotypes with MiXCR, one entry per CDR3 protein. The sample has 550,000 or so distinct CDR3 sequences, about 12% seen once; the top ten hold about 8.9%. Concerning this clonotype itself: Its antigen is unidentified.

This CDR3 has 14 residues. CDR1 is SEHNR, CDR2 FQNEAQ, per germline (reference sequence). Trimming took 0 bases from V and 8 from J, leaving 12 bases between them. Another study also made use of these data, one on T cells in Graves' hyperthyroidism and ophthalmopathy. That source adds: In blood, most of the thyroid clonotypes expanded above 0.001 were also present.

The chain joins TRBV7-9 to TRBJ2-3; a weak D match, TRBD2 (6 bases). The specimen was peripheral blood mononuclear cells (PBMCs), collected at new diagnosis, from a patient treated with antithyroid drugs. The origin of this receptor is a woman in her thirties with Graves disease. CDR3: CASSLAGSGATQYF. Written as DNA, the CDR3 is TGTGCCAGCAGCTTAGCGGGTAGCGGCGCTACGCAGTATTTT.